The 8 T cell receptor beta chains given below trace back to one sample, sequenced in a study of T cell responses to AZD1222 COVID-19 vaccine. The repertoire was sequenced with immunoSEQ multiplex PCR; TCRdb's copy has only in-frame clones and lacks some. The repertoire holds around 110,000 clones, with roughly nine tenths as singletons. The material was peripheral blood, obtained on day 0 of AZD1222 vaccination. The source of these receptors is an adult in good health.

The chain is built from TRBV30 and TRBJ2-2, with TRBD2 as a possible D gene (6 bases). Germline CDR1 and CDR2: GTSNPN and SVGIG (reference sequence). V lost 5 bases, J lost 0 bases, and 7 bases lay in between. The CDR3 length is 13 residues. For the CDR3, the DNA is TGTGCCTGGGGGGGGTCGAACACCGGGGAGCTGTTTTTT. Protein product: CAWGGSNTGELFF.

The V call is TRBV6-5, the J call TRBJ1-1, with D possibly matching TRBD1 (6 bases). Germline V lookup: CDR1 MNHEY, CDR2 SVGAGI. Trimming removed 6 bases from V and 4 bases from J, with 15 bases in between. The CDR3 runs to 14 residues. DNA of the CDR3: TGTGCCAGCAGCCAATCGTCCAGGGGCACTGAAGCTTTCTTT. This translates into CASSQSSRGTEAFF.

The chain joins TRBV9 to TRBJ2-3; 8 bases are shared with TRBD2. CDR1 and CDR2 from the germline V gene are SGDLS and YYNGEE. This CDR3 spans 18 amino acids. V trimming: 4 bases; J trimming: 0 bases; junction bases outside the gene matches: 13. The CDR3 nucleotides are TGTGCCAGCAGCATCGGGCTTCCGGGGGGGACTAGCACAGATACGCAGTATTTT. Translating gives CASSIGLPGGTSTDTQYF.

The chain combines TRBV28 with TRBJ2-1, with 8 bases lining up with TRBD2. This CDR3 region has 13 residues. CDR1 and CDR2 from the germline V gene are MDHEN and SYDVKM. The ends lost 1 base at V and 9 bases at J; junction bases unmatched: 2. The CDR3 DNA sequence: TGTGCCAGCAGTTTATTCGGGAGGGGTGAGCAGTTCTTC. Amino acid sequence: CASSLFGRGEQFF.

The chain links TRBV24-1 to TRBJ1-5; possibly TRBD1 for D (6 bases). Germline-derived CDR1 and CDR2 are KGHDR and SFDVKD. The CDR3 spans 15 residues. V lost 4 bases, J lost 2 bases, and 11 bases lay in between. The CDR3 is CATSETGRGNQPQHF. The CDR3 DNA follows: TGTGCCACCAGTGAGACAGGTCGGGGCAATCAGCCCCAGCATTTT.

V and J are TRBV23-1 and TRBJ2-7, with D tentatively TRBD2 (6 bases). TRBV23-1 is annotated as an ORF whose role is uncertain. Trimming cost V 0 bases and J 3 bases, with 18 bases left between them. This CDR3 is built from 17 residues. The CDR3, as DNA: TGCGCCAGCAGTCAATCCAGGAGGGGAGGCATTTTCTACGAGCAGTACTTC. Amino acid sequence: CASSQSRRGGIFYEQYF.

This chain uses TRBV5-6 with TRBJ2-5; D perhaps matches TRBD2 (6 bases). The germline gives CDR1 SGHDT, CDR2 YYEEEE. The CDR3 is made up of 16 amino acids. V was trimmed by 1 base and J by 5 bases, leaving 18 bases between them. The CDR3 protein is CASSLTTQGLRETQYF. CDR3 bases: TGTGCCAGCAGCTTGACTACCCAGGGACTTCGGGAGACCCAGTACTTC.

The genes are TRBV9 and TRBJ2-7; 7 nucleotides line up with TRBD2. Germline V gives CDR1 SGDLS, CDR2 YYNGEE. V dropped 4 bases and J dropped 1; count of bases not matched to a gene: 2. The CDR3 sequence is 13 residues long. The CDR3 loop reads CASSSGGSYEQYF. The CDR3, as DNA: TGTGCCAGCAGCTCGGGGGGATCCTACGAGCAGTACTTC.